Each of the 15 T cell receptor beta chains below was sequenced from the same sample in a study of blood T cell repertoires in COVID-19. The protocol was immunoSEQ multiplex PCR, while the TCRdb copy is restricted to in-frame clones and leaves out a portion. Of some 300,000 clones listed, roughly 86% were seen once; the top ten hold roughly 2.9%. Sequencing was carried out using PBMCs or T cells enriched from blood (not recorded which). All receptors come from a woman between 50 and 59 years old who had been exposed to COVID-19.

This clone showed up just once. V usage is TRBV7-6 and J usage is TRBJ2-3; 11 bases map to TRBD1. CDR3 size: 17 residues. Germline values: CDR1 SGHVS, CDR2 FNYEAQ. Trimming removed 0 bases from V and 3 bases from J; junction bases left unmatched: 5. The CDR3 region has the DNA TGTGCCAGCAGCTTAGCCTCCGGGACAGGGGGGACAGATACGCAGTATTTT. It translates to CASSLASGTGGTDTQYF.

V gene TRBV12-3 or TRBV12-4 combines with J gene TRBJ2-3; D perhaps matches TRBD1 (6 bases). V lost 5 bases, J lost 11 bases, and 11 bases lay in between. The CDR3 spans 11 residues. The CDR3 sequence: CASSAARGQYF. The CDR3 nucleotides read TGTGCCAGCAGTGCCGCCAGGGGGCAGTATTTT.

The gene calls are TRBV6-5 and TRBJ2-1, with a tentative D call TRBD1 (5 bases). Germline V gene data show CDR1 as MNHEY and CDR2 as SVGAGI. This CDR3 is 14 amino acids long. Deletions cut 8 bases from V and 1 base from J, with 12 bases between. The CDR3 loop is CASSQGPSYNEQFF. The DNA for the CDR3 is TGTGCCAGCTCTCAGGGTCCTTCCTACAATGAGCAGTTCTTC.

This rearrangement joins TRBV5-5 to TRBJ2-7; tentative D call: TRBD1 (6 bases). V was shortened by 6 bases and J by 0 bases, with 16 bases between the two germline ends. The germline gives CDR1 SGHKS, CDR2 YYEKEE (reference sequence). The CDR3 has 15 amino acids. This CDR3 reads CASTYTGDTSYEQYF. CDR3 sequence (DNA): TGTGCCAGCACCTACACCGGGGACACCTCCTACGAGCAGTACTTC. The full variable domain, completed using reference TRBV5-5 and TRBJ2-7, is DAGVTQSPTHLIKTRGQQVTLRCSPISGHKSVSWYQQVLGQGPQFIFQYYEKEERGRGNFPDRFSARQFPNYSSELNVNALLLGDSALYLCASTYTGDTSYEQYFGPGTRLTVT.

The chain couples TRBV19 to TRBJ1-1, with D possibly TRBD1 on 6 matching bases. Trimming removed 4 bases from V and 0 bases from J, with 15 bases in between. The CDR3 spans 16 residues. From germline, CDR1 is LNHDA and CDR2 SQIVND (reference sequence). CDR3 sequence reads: CASSRQVSLMNTEAFF. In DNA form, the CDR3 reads TGTGCCAGTAGTAGACAGGTCTCTCTTATGAACACTGAAGCTTTCTTT.

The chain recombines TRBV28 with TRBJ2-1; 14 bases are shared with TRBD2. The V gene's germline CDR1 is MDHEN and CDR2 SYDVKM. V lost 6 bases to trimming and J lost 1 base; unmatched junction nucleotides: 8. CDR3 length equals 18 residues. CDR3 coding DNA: TGTGCCAGCAGCAGACTAGCGGGGGGGCAGAAGTCCTACAATGAGCAGTTCTTC. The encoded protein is CASSRLAGGQKSYNEQFF. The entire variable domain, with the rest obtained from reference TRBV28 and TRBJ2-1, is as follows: DVKVTQSSRYLVKRTGEKVFLECVQDMDHENMFWYRQDPGLGLRLIYFSYDVKMKEKGDIPEGYSVSREKKERFSLILESASTNQTSMYLCASSRLAGGQKSYNEQFFGPGTRLTVL.

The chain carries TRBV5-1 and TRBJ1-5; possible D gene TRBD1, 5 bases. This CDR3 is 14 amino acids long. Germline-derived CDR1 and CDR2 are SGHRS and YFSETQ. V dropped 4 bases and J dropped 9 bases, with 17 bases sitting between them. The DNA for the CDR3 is TGCGCCAGCAGCGCGACACCGGGGGGTTGGCCCCAGCATTTT. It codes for CASSATPGGWPQHF.

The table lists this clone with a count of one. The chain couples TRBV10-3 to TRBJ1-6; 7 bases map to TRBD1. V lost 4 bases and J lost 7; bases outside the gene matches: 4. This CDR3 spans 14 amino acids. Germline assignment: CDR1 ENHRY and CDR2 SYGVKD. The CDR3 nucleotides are TGTGCCATCAGTGGAGCAGGGGGAAATTCACCCCTCCACTTT. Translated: CAISGAGGNSPLHF.

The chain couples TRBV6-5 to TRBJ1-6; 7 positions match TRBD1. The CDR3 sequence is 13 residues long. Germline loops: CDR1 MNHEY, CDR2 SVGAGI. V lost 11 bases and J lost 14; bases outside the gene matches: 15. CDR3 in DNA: TGTGCCGGAAAGACAGGGCGCATGGATTCCCTCCACTTT. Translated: CAGKTGRMDSLHF.

CDR3 sequence reads: CASSQTGMANEKLFF. As DNA, the CDR3 is TGTGCCAGCAGCCAGACAGGGATGGCTAATGAAAAACTGTTTTTT. The V call is TRBV7-2, the J call TRBJ1-4; TRBD1 matches 7 bases. J gave up 3 bases and V 5 bases, and 6 bases lay outside the gene matches. The CDR3 has 15 amino acids. Germline V lookup: CDR1 SGHTA, CDR2 FQGNSA.

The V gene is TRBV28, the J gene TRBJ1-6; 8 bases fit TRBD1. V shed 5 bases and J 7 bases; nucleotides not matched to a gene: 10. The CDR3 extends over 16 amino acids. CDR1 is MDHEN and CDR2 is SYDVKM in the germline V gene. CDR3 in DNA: TGTGCCAGCAGTACCCCGACAGGGGTGAACAATTCACCCCTCCACTTT. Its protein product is CASSTPTGVNNSPLHF.

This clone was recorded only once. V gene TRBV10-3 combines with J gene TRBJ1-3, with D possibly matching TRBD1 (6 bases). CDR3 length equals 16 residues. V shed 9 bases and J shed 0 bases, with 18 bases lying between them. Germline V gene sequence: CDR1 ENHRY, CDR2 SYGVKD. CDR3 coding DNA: TGTGCCATACTACCGGACAGCGCGAACTCTGGAAACACCATATATTTT. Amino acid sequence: CAILPDSANSGNTIYF.

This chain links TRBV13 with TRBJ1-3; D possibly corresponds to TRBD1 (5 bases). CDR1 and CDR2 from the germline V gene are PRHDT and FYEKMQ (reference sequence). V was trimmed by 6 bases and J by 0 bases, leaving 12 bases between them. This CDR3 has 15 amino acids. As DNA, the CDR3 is TGTGCCAGCAGGGGGGGGTTTTCCTCTGGAAACACCATATATTTT. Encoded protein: CASRGGFSSGNTIYF.

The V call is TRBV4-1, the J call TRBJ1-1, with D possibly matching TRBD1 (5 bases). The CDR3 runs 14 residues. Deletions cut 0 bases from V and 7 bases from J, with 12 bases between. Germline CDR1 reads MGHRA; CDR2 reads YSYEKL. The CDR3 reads CASSQDDSHYEAFF. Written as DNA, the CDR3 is TGCGCCAGCAGCCAAGATGACAGCCATTATGAAGCTTTCTTT.

CDR3 bases: TGTGCCAGCAGTCCCTGGACAGGGGGCAAGGATGGCTACACCTTC. Amino acids: CASSPWTGGKDGYTF. V and J are TRBV28 and TRBJ1-2, with 11 bases matching TRBD1. The CDR3 has 15 residues. V shed 5 bases, J shed 6 bases, and the junction held 8 bases outside the gene matches. Germline lookup yields CDR1 MDHEN and CDR2 SYDVKM.